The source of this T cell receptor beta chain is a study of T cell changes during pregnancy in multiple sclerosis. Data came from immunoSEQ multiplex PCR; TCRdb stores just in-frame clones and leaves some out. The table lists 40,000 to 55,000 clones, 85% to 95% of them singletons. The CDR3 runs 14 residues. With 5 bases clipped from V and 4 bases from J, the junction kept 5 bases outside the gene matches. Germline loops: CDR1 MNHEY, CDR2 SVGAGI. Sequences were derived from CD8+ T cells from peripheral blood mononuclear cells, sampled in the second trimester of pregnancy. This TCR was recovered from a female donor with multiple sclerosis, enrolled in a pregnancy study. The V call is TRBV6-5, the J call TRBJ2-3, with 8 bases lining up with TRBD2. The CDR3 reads CASSGTRGSDTQYF. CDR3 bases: TGTGCCAGCAGTGGGACTAGAGGCTCAGATACGCAGTATTTT.